This T cell receptor (beta chain) was identified in a study of blood T cell repertoires in COVID-19. Study-wide context: The United States, Italy and Spain were the sources of the acute and convalescent COVID-19 samples. T cells, B-cell-depleted T cells, or PBMCs provided the cDNA or gDNA that served as material.

CDR1 and CDR2 from the germline V gene are SQVTM and ANQGSEA. The length of the CDR3 is 13 residues. J was trimmed by 4 bases and V by 4 bases; bases with no gene match: 0. To note about this clone: This CDR3 is also generated by other DNA sequences in the sample.

Original handling: Reference gene primer amplification yielded estimated nucleated cell counts. Profiled with immunoSEQ multiplex PCR; TCRdb holds only in-frame clones, not every one. The V and J calls and clone size were taken over from that table, and D and trimming were inferred from the DNA. The sample holds over 200,000 clones, about four fifths seen once. The genes are TRBV29-1 and TRBJ2-3; 12 bases agree with TRBD2. Sequenced material: peripheral blood. The sequence was collected from a woman aged 40-49 years with active or convalescent COVID-19. CDR3 coding DNA: TGCAGCGTTGGGACTAGCGGGGCAGATACGCAGTATTTT. Its translation is CSVGTSGADTQYF.